This passage covers 29 T cell receptor beta chains from one sample sequenced in a study of early T cells in non-severe SARS-CoV-2 infection. One entry per CDR3 protein results from TCRdb running MiXCR on the 5' RACE reads. Of some 27,000 distinct CDR3 sequences in the sample, about 5.8% were seen once. Sequenced material: whole blood. All receptors come from an adult who was a healthcare worker with PCR-confirmed SARS-CoV-2 infection or an uninfected control (not recorded which).

This clonotype has a handful of counts. V gene TRBV20-1 combines with J gene TRBJ2-5; tentative D call: TRBD2 (6 bases). Trimming took off 3 bases at V and 2 bases at J, with 13 bases between the two ends. The germline CDR1 and CDR2 sequences are DFQATT and SNEGSKA (reference sequence). The CDR3 runs 14 residues. CDR3 residues: CSASEGLAQETQYF. CDR3 coding DNA: TGCAGTGCTAGTGAGGGGCTAGCGCAAGAGACCCAGTACTTC.

This clonotype was counted only a few times. This chain joins TRBV4-1 and TRBJ1-2; 11 bases align to TRBD1. This CDR3 contains 14 residues. Germline trimming cut 5 bases from V and 4 bases from J; bases unmatched to any gene: 3. CDR1 and CDR2 from the germline V gene are MGHRA and YSYEKL. The CDR3 nucleotides read TGCGCCAGCAGCGCCGGGACAGGGGGCTATGGCTACACCTTC. Its protein product is CASSAGTGGYGYTF.

The chain employs TRBV3-1 and TRBJ1-6; perhaps TRBD1 as D (6 bases). The V gene's germline CDR1 is LGHDT and CDR2 YNNKEL (reference sequence). V was cut by 1 base and J by 7 bases, with 11 bases left in between. This CDR3 spans 15 amino acids. The CDR3: CASSQGNRENSPLHF. The CDR3 DNA reads as TGTGCCAGCAGCCAAGGGAACAGGGAAAATTCACCCCTCCACTTT.

This clonotype was detected only a few times. This rearrangement joins TRBV12-3 or TRBV12-4 to TRBJ2-2; D uncertain. The CDR3 extends over 13 amino acids. The DNA of the CDR3 is TGTGCTGCCCAGGATGCGAACACCGGGGAGCTGTTTTTT. Protein sequence: CAAQDANTGELFF.

This clonotype was seen ten or more times. This chain connects TRBV12-3 or TRBV12-4 to TRBJ2-1, with D uncertain. V lost 6 bases to trimming and J lost 8 bases, with 11 bases between them. The CDR3 is 12 residues long. The CDR3 nucleotides are TGTGCCAGCAGCCCCTTCCGAGATGAGCAGTTCTTC. This codes for CASSPFRDEQFF.

The sample holds many counts of this clonotype. This rearrangement joins TRBV5-1 to TRBJ2-2; D might be TRBD2 (5 bases). The CDR3 is 14 amino acids. The germline gives CDR1 SGHRS, CDR2 YFSETQ. Trimming stripped 4 bases from V and 4 bases from J, with 11 bases between. The CDR3 DNA reads as TGCGCCAGCAGCGCTGGCAGCGGCACCGGGGAGCTGTTTTTT. Translating gives CASSAGSGTGELFF.

The DNA of the CDR3 is TGTGCCAGCAGCAGATCCTCGGGCCTCTCCTACAATGAGCAGTTCTTC. Translation gives CASSRSSGLSYNEQFF. The chain employs TRBV6-1 and TRBJ2-1; D unclear. The germline gives CDR1 MNHNS, CDR2 SASEGT. The CDR3 is made up of 16 amino acids. Deletions cut 6 bases from V and 0 bases from J, with 15 bases between.

This clonotype was observed many times. The genes are TRBV7-8 and TRBJ1-4, with D tentatively TRBD1 (5 bases). Per germline, CDR1 SGHVS and CDR2 FQNEAQ. The CDR3 runs 16 residues. With 5 bases removed from V and 0 bases from J, the gap between germline ends came to 13 bases. As DNA, the CDR3 is TGTGCCAGCAGCCCTTACAGGATAACAACTAATGAAAAACTGTTTTTT. Translating it yields CASSPYRITTNEKLFF.

This clonotype was observed a few times. The chain combines TRBV5-1 with TRBJ2-2, with 7 positions matching TRBD1. The CDR3 length is 15 residues. Germline CDR1 reads SGHRS; CDR2 reads YFSETQ. The junction had 4 bases not matched to a gene; V was cut back by 4 bases and J by 1 base. The CDR3, as DNA: TGCGCCAGCAGCACCCGGGACAGGAACACCGGGGAGCTGTTTTTT. Translated: CASSTRDRNTGELFF.

The chain links TRBV7-8 to TRBJ2-5; 8 bases align to TRBD1. The germline V gene has CDR1 SGHVS and CDR2 FQNEAQ. The CDR3 is 13 residues long. The junction had 5 bases not matched to a gene; V was cut back by 5 bases and J by 6 bases. Written as DNA, the CDR3 is TGTGCCAGCAGCACACAGGGGGGAAAGACCCAGTACTTC. Translated: CASSTQGGKTQYF.

This clonotype appeared a few times. The chain is built from TRBV11-2 and TRBJ1-1; D is perhaps TRBD1 (5 bases). The CDR3 runs to 15 residues. The germline V and J ends were trimmed by 2 bases and 2 bases, with 12 bases remaining between them. Germline-derived CDR1 and CDR2 are SGHAT and FQNNGV. CDR3 in amino acids: CASSLSRGPNTEAFF. CDR3 coding DNA: TGTGCCAGCAGCTTATCCCGGGGACCTAACACTGAAGCTTTCTTT.

This clonotype was recorded at least ten times. The chain has TRBV12-3 or TRBV12-4 and TRBJ2-3; 8 positions agree with TRBD1. The CDR3 extends over 15 amino acids. V was pared by 3 bases and J by 2 bases, with 4 bases of the junction left unmatched. In nucleotides, the CDR3 is TGTGCCAGCAGTTTGACAGGGGTTTACACAGATACGCAGTATTTT. This sequence encodes CASSLTGVYTDTQYF.

This clonotype has at least ten counts. V is TRBV28 and J is TRBJ2-5; tentative D call: TRBD2 (6 bases). Trimming left V 5 bases short and J 5 bases short, with 15 bases between. In germline, CDR1 is MDHEN, CDR2 SYDVKM. The length of the CDR3 is 14 residues. CDR3 nucleotides: TGTGCCAGCAGTCTTGGAGGGCGCGGCGAGACCCAGTACTTC. Protein: CASSLGGRGETQYF. Full variable domain (outside the CDR3, taken from reference TRBV28 and TRBJ2-5): DVKVTQSSRYLVKRTGEKVFLECVQDMDHENMFWYRQDPGLGLRLIYFSYDVKMKEKGDIPEGYSVSREKKERFSLILESASTNQTSMYLCASSLGGRGETQYFGPGTRLLVL.

This clonotype was found many times. The V gene is TRBV28, the J gene TRBJ1-5; D is unclear. The CDR3 spans 15 residues. Germline loops: CDR1 MDHEN, CDR2 SYDVKM. Trimming left V 7 bases short and J 2 bases short, with 15 bases between. CDR3 amino acids: CASTTGKGGNQPQHF. CDR3 DNA: TGTGCCAGCACCACCGGGAAGGGTGGCAATCAGCCCCAGCATTTT. Together with reference TRBV28 and TRBJ1-5, the CDR3 gives the full variable domain: DVKVTQSSRYLVKRTGEKVFLECVQDMDHENMFWYRQDPGLGLRLIYFSYDVKMKEKGDIPEGYSVSREKKERFSLILESASTNQTSMYLCASTTGKGGNQPQHFGDGTRLSIL.

This clonotype has ten or more counts. The chain is built from TRBV6-5 and TRBJ2-2; tentative D call: TRBD2 (5 bases). Germline V lookup: CDR1 MNHEY, CDR2 SVGAGI. V shed 6 bases and J shed 8 bases, with 22 bases lying between them. This CDR3 is 16 amino acids long. The CDR3 DNA reads TGTGCCAGCAGCCTCATTTGGACGGGGAACAAGGGGGAGCTGTTTTTT. Protein: CASSLIWTGNKGELFF.

There are a few counts of this clonotype. The chain carries TRBV12-3 or TRBV12-4 and TRBJ2-5; 7 nucleotides align to TRBD2. Unmatched junction bases numbered 3, after V lost 2 bases and J lost 3 bases. This CDR3 is built from 14 residues. The CDR3 reads CASSLSLAEETQYF. The CDR3 coding sequence is TGTGCCAGCAGTTTATCTCTAGCGGAAGAGACCCAGTACTTC.

This clonotype was detected ten times or more. The rearrangement joins TRBV19 to TRBJ2-7; D remains ambiguous. CDR3 size: 13 residues. Germline CDR1 LNHDA, CDR2 SQIVND (reference sequence). Trimming took 4 bases from V and 2 from J, leaving 9 bases between them. The CDR3 region is CASSKATTYEQYF. The CDR3 DNA is TGTGCCAGTAGTAAAGCCACTACCTACGAGCAGTACTTC.

V and J are TRBV6-2 or TRBV6-3 and TRBJ2-1; 10 bases are shared with TRBD2. The CDR3 has 17 amino acids. V shed 5 bases, J shed 9 bases, and the junction held 16 bases outside the gene matches. The germline gives CDR1 MNHEY, CDR2 SVGEGT. The chain's CDR3 is CASSTFLAGAAFSEQFF. The CDR3 bases are TGTGCCAGCAGTACTTTTCTAGCGGGGGCCGCGTTTAGTGAGCAGTTCTTC.

This clonotype was observed at least ten times. The V call is TRBV18, the J call TRBJ1-5; weak D call: TRBD1 (6 bases). Germline CDR1 reads KGHSH; CDR2 reads LQKENI. The CDR3 is 15 amino acids. V lost 3 bases to trimming and J lost 0 bases, with 9 bases between them. As DNA, the CDR3 is TGTGCCAGCTCACCCTCGACAGGTAGCAATCAGCCCCAGCATTTT. Protein: CASSPSTGSNQPQHF. Filled out from reference TRBV18 and TRBJ1-5, the complete variable domain reads NAGVMQNPRHLVRRRGQEARLRCSPMKGHSHVYWYRQLPEEGLKFMVYLQKENIIDESGMPKERFSAEFPKEGPSILRIQQVVRGDSAAYFCASSPSTGSNQPQHFGDGTRLSIL.

In this sample, this clonotype turned up many times. V gene TRBV19 combines with J gene TRBJ1-2; 8 nucleotides line up with TRBD1. The CDR3 runs to 17 residues. V gave up 3 bases and J gave up 4 bases; unmatched junction bases: 13. Germline CDR1 reads LNHDA; CDR2 reads SQIVND (reference sequence). Here the CDR3 reads CASSIRQGAEVFYGYTF. Here the CDR3 DNA reads TGTGCCAGTAGTATTCGTCAGGGGGCCGAAGTTTTCTATGGCTACACCTTC.

There are many counts of this clonotype. The chain is built from TRBV6-5 and TRBJ2-2; 7 positions agree with TRBD1. There are 13 residues in the CDR3. Germline values: CDR1 MNHEY, CDR2 SVGAGI. V was pared by 6 bases and J by 5 bases, with 3 bases of the junction left unmatched. The DNA for the CDR3 is TGTGCCAGCAGACCACAGGGGACCGGGGAGCTGTTTTTT. It yields the protein CASRPQGTGELFF.

J is TRBJ1-5 and V is TRBV28; no firm D call. The CDR3 has 16 residues. The V end lost 5 bases, the J end lost 4 bases, and 18 bases lay between the germline ends. CDR1 and CDR2 (germline): MDHEN, SYDVKM. This CDR3 is CASSTTPGIGNQPQHF. The DNA for the CDR3 is TGTGCCAGCAGTACGACCCCCGGCATCGGGAATCAGCCCCAGCATTTT. Full variable domain (remainder filled in from reference TRBV28 and TRBJ1-5): DVKVTQSSRYLVKRTGEKVFLECVQDMDHENMFWYRQDPGLGLRLIYFSYDVKMKEKGDIPEGYSVSREKKERFSLILESASTNQTSMYLCASSTTPGIGNQPQHFGDGTRLSIL.

This clonotype was found many times. The gene calls are TRBV3-1 and TRBJ1-1; a possible D gene is TRBD1 (6 bases). This CDR3 contains 14 residues. CDR1 and CDR2 from the germline V gene are LGHDT and YNNKEL (reference sequence). The V gene lost 2 bases and the J gene lost 1 base, with 8 bases spanning the gap. CDR3 amino acids: CASSQQGWNTEAFF. As DNA, the CDR3 is TGTGCCAGCAGCCAACAGGGGTGGAACACTGAAGCTTTCTTT.

This clonotype has at least ten counts. The chain joins TRBV14 to TRBJ1-2; D is unresolved. Trimming cost V 2 bases and J 3 bases, with 7 bases left between them. CDR1 SGHDN and CDR2 FVKESK come from the germline V gene. This CDR3 spans 13 amino acids. CDR3 sequence reads: CASSQNRDYGYTF. CDR3 nucleotide sequence: TGTGCCAGCAGCCAAAATAGGGACTATGGCTACACCTTC.

This clonotype was observed many times. The chain combines TRBV20-1 with TRBJ2-3; 10 bases are a match to TRBD1. From germline, CDR1 is DFQATT and CDR2 SNEGSKA (reference sequence). V shed 3 bases and J 3 bases; nucleotides not matched to a gene: 6. This CDR3 is built from 15 residues. CDR3 bases: TGCAGTGCTAGCCCCGGGACAGGGGAGACAGATACGCAGTATTTT. This codes for CSASPGTGETDTQYF.

This clonotype was seen repeatedly, ten times or more. The rearrangement joins TRBV5-1 to TRBJ1-1; D is undetermined. Germline CDR1 SGHRS, CDR2 YFSETQ. Deletions cut 5 bases from V and 1 base from J, with 15 bases between. CDR3 size: 15 residues. CDR3 coding DNA: TGCGCCAGCAGTTTTCTGGCTTGGCCGAACACTGAAGCTTTCTTT. Translating it yields CASSFLAWPNTEAFF.

This clonotype was observed many times. The V call is TRBV3-2, the J call TRBJ2-1; TRBD1, the D gene given by the table, was not confirmed from the DNA. TRBV3-2 is annotated as a pseudogene. This CDR3 comprises 14 residues. The DNA for the CDR3 is TGTGCCAGCAGCCAAGTCAGGGGATACAATGAGCAGTTCTTC. Its protein product is CASSQVRGYNEQFF.

The V and J genes are TRBV2 and TRBJ1-2; no definite D call. The CDR3 is 17 amino acids. V was shortened by 3 bases and J by 4 bases, with 21 bases between the two germline ends. Looked up from germline, CDR1 is SNHLY and CDR2 is FYNNEI. The CDR3 is CASSDVTPPSAAYGYTF. Here the CDR3 DNA reads TGTGCCAGCAGTGACGTGACTCCACCCTCAGCTGCCTATGGCTACACCTTC.

This clonotype was detected many times. The V call is TRBV20-1, the J call TRBJ2-5; 10 bases line up with TRBD2. Trimming at V came to 4 bases and at J to 4 bases, leaving 9 bases not matched to a gene. The CDR3 length is 15 residues. CDR1 is DFQATT and CDR2 is SNEGSKA in the germline V gene (reference sequence). CDR3 sequence reads: CSATRAGGLRETQYF. The CDR3 nucleotides are TGCAGTGCTACCAGAGCGGGGGGGCTGAGAGAGACCCAGTACTTC.